A single sample gave rise to the 12 T cell receptor beta chains below, sequenced in a study of lymphopenia after photon versus proton radiotherapy. This table comes from immunoSEQ multiplex PCR, and its TCRdb copy is limited to in-frame clones, with some not included. Here the sample spans about 55,000 clones, approximately 84% being singletons. Sample: peripheral blood, taken from a patient treated with proton-based radiotherapy. The source of these receptors is a man aged 60 to 69 with pancreatic cancer.

The V call is TRBV5-6, the J call TRBJ1-4, with a tentative D call TRBD1 (5 bases). Trimming shortened V by 4 bases and J by 6 bases, and 13 bases separated the two germline ends. The CDR3 extends over 14 amino acids. Per the germline V gene, CDR1 is SGHDT and CDR2 is YYEEEE. CDR3 loop: CASSRIGGDEKLFF. DNA of the CDR3: TGTGCCAGCAGCCGTATCGGGGGGGATGAAAAACTGTTTTTT.

About this clone itself: The same CDR3 can be traced to other DNA sequences in this sample. V is TRBV4-3 and J is TRBJ1-1; 8 positions match TRBD1. Per germline, CDR1 LGHNA and CDR2 YSLEER. The V and J ends lost 1 base and 5 bases, in that order; junction bases with no gene match: 3. This CDR3 has 14 amino acids. The CDR3 is CASSQVTGGTEAFF. The CDR3 nucleotides read TGCGCCAGCAGCCAAGTTACAGGGGGGACTGAAGCTTTCTTT.

The rearrangement uses TRBV28 and TRBJ2-1, with 9 bases aligning to TRBD2. V gave up 5 bases and J gave up 6 bases; unmatched junction bases: 8. Germline V gene data show CDR1 as MDHEN and CDR2 as SYDVKM. The CDR3 loop spans 15 amino acids. CDR3 sequence: CASSHLREGLNEQFF. Written as DNA, the CDR3 is TGTGCCAGCAGTCACTTGCGGGAGGGGCTCAATGAGCAGTTCTTC.

The chain couples TRBV5-1 to TRBJ2-7; weak D call: TRBD1 (5 bases). From germline, CDR1 is SGHRS and CDR2 YFSETQ. The CDR3 consists of 15 residues. The ends were cut back, 4 bases at V and 3 bases at J, with 17 bases in the middle. The CDR3 region is CASSITSTVGYEQYF. DNA of the CDR3: TGCGCCAGCAGCATCACGTCGACAGTAGGCTACGAGCAGTACTTC.

The CDR3, as DNA: TGTGCCAGCAGTGCGCTAGCGGAGCCCTACAATGAGCAGTTCTTC. Amino acid sequence: CASSALAEPYNEQFF. The chain couples TRBV6-4 to TRBJ2-1, with 7 positions matching TRBD2. This CDR3 is built from 15 residues. Germline values: CDR1 MRHNA, CDR2 SNTAGT. After removal of 4 bases from V and 2 bases from J, the junction contained 5 bases not matched to a gene.

This rearrangement joins TRBV15 to TRBJ2-3; 12 bases match TRBD2. The V and J ends lost 9 bases and 6 bases, in that order; junction bases with no gene match: 10. This CDR3 contains 15 residues. The germline CDR1 and CDR2 sequences are LNHNV and YYDKDF (reference sequence). CDR3 residues: CATLAGGPGGDTQYF. The CDR3 DNA reads TGTGCCACGCTAGCGGGAGGGCCCGGGGGGGATACGCAGTATTTT.

The chain uses TRBV4-1 and TRBJ2-1; 9 nucleotides match TRBD2. The CDR3 has 18 residues. Germline lookup yields CDR1 MGHRA and CDR2 YSYEKL. The trim removed 1 base at V and 9 bases at J, leaving 16 bases unmatched. CDR3 DNA sequence: TGCGCCAGCAGCCAAGGGGACGGCAGCGGGAGGTTTCGAGGTGAGCAGTTCTTC. Translating gives CASSQGDGSGRFRGEQFF.

CDR3 loop: CASSVGDGNTIYF. The CDR3 nucleotides read TGTGCCAGCAGCGTCGGAGATGGAAACACCATATATTTT. This rearrangement joins TRBV9 to TRBJ1-3; D remains unclear. The germline V gene encodes CDR1 SGDLS and CDR2 YYNGEE. CDR3 length: 13 amino acids. V was shortened by 2 bases and J by 3 bases, with 6 bases between the two germline ends.

The J gene is TRBJ2-7, the V gene TRBV13, with D perhaps matching TRBD2 (6 bases). Germline V gene lookup returns CDR1 PRHDT and CDR2 FYEKMQ (reference sequence). The CDR3 is made up of 12 amino acids. V lost 8 bases, J lost 3 bases, and 11 bases lay in between. The CDR3 coding sequence is TGTGCCAGCGGGGCGGGACTCTACGAGCAGTACTTC. It translates to CASGAGLYEQYF.

The rearrangement joins TRBV2 to TRBJ2-3; maybe TRBD2 (6 bases). The CDR3 spans 15 residues. V dropped 8 bases and J dropped 0 bases, with 15 bases sitting between them. From germline, CDR1 is SNHLY and CDR2 FYNNEI. The CDR3 loop reads CASGRTAGSTDTQYF. In nucleotides, the CDR3 is TGTGCCAGCGGAAGGACTGCGGGGAGCACAGATACGCAGTATTTT. The variable domain in full, completed from reference TRBV2 and TRBJ2-3, reads EPEVTQTPSHQVTQMGQEVILRCVPISNHLYFYWYRQILGQKVEFLVSFYNNEISEKSEIFDDQFSVERPDGSNFTLKIRSTKLEDSAMYFCASGRTAGSTDTQYFGPGTRLTVL.

The genes are TRBV11-1 and TRBJ2-7, with D possibly TRBD2 on 6 matching bases. Germline V gives CDR1 SGHAT, CDR2 FQDESV (reference sequence). The CDR3 contains 12 residues. V was clipped by 0 bases and J by 9 bases, with 9 bases between them. CDR3 in amino acids: CASSLAGAGQYF. The CDR3 DNA reads as TGTGCCAGCAGCTTAGCGGGAGCGGGGCAGTACTTC.

The chain couples TRBV6-6 to TRBJ2-5, with D unresolved. The J call is in doubt because the DNA end fits TRBJ2-7 better. Germline CDR1 MNHNY, CDR2 SVGAGI (reference sequence). The length of the CDR3 is 13 residues. As DNA, the CDR3 is TGTGCCAGCAGCGCCACAGCGATCTACGAGCAGTACTTC. The encoded protein is CASSATAIYEQYF.